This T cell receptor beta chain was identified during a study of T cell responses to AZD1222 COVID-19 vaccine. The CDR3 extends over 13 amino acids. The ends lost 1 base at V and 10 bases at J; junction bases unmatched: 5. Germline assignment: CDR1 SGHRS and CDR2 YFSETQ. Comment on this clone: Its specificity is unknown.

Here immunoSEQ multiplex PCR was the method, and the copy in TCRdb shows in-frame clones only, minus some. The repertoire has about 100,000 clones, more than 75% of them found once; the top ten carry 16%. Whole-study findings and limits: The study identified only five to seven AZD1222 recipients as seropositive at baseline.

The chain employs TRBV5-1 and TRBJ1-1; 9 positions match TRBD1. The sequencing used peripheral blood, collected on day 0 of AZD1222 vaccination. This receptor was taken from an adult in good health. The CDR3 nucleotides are TGCGCCAGCAGCTTGCGGACAGGGGATAGAGCTTTCTTT. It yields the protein CASSLRTGDRAFF. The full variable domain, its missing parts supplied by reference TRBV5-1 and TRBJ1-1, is KAGVTQTPRYLIKTRGQQVTLSCSPISGHRSVSWYQQTPGQGLQFLFEYFSETQRNKGNFPGRFSGRQFSNSRSEMNVSTLELGDSALYLCASSLRTGDRAFFGQGTRLTVV.